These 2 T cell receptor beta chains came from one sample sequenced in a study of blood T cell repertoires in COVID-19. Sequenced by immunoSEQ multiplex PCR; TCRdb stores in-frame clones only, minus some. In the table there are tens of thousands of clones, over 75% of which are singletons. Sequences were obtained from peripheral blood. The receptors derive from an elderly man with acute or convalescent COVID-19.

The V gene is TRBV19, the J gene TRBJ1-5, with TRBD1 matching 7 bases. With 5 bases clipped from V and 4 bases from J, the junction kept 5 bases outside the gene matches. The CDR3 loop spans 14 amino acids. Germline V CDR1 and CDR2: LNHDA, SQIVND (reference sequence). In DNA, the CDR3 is TGTGCCAGTAGTGTAAGGGGGCCGAATCAGCCCCAGCATTTT. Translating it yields CASSVRGPNQPQHF.

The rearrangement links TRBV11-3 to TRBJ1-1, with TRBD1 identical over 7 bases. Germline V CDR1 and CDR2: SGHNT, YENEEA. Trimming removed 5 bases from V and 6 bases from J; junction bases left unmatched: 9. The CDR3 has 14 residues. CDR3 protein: CASSINRGGSEAFF. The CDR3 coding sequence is TGTGCCAGCAGCATTAACAGGGGCGGATCTGAAGCTTTCTTT.